This T cell receptor (beta chain) was captured by sequencing in a study of T cell responses to AZD1222 COVID-19 vaccine. Overall study: Pooling covered second doses at about 4 or about 12 weeks.

There are 15 residues in the CDR3. Germline V gives CDR1 LNHDA, CDR2 SQIVND (reference sequence). V was pared by 2 bases and J by 3 bases, with 10 bases between. Clones were read by immunoSEQ multiplex PCR, and TCRdb kept only the in-frame ones, dropping some. Of 75,000 to 100,000 clones listed, about 88% are singletons. On this clone itself: The antigen remains undetermined.

Regarding the study as a whole: None of the repertoires were sampled until the peak T cell response had passed. Targets within unmutated variant regions were reportedly found for nearly half of spike-specific TCRs.

The starting material was peripheral blood, obtained on day 0 of AZD1222 vaccination. The rearrangement links TRBV19 to TRBJ2-2; D is perhaps TRBD1 (6 bases). This receptor was obtained from an adult in good health. The CDR3 loop reads CASSIRPGDTGELFF. CDR3 in DNA: TGTGCCAGTAGTATACGGCCAGGGGACACCGGGGAGCTGTTTTTT.